A single sample is the source of the 31 T cell receptor beta chains below, sequenced in a study of blood T cell repertoires in COVID-19. Profiled with immunoSEQ multiplex PCR; TCRdb holds only in-frame clones, not every one. The sample includes roughly 250,000 clones, around 82% seen only once; the top ten take about 0.9%. Sequences were obtained from peripheral blood. These receptors were obtained from a human donor with COVID-19, enrolled during active disease. The donor label of this sample is uncertain.

The V gene is TRBV28, the J gene TRBJ1-4; no reliable D call. Trimming stripped 3 bases from V and 3 bases from J, with 17 bases between. CDR3 size: 17 residues. Per the germline V gene, CDR1 is MDHEN and CDR2 is SYDVKM. The CDR3 reads CASSLSPHRVANEKLFF. CDR3 nucleotides: TGTGCCAGCAGTTTGTCGCCTCATCGGGTGGCTAATGAAAAACTGTTTTTT.

The chain has TRBV28 and TRBJ1-5; D is uncertain. CDR1 and CDR2 (germline): MDHEN, SYDVKM. There are 16 residues in the CDR3. Trimming left V 5 bases short and J 2 bases short, with 16 bases between. The CDR3 nucleotides read TGTGCCAGCAGTCGACGCCGCGGAGTGGGCAATCAGCCCCAGCATTTT. Residues: CASSRRRGVGNQPQHF.

A few counts support this clone. The V call is TRBV11-1, the J call TRBJ2-1; tentative D call: TRBD2 (6 bases). Trimming left V 4 bases short and J 3 bases short, with 10 bases between. CDR3 size: 14 residues. In germline, CDR1 is SGHAT, CDR2 FQDESV (reference sequence). DNA for the CDR3: TGTGCCAGCAGCTATCGCGGGAACTACAATGAGCAGTTCTTC. It yields the protein CASSYRGNYNEQFF.

The chain is built from TRBV5-6 and TRBJ2-5; TRBD2 might be the D (6 bases). This CDR3 spans 15 amino acids. Germline V gene sequence: CDR1 SGHDT, CDR2 YYEEEE. V was clipped by 2 bases and J by 2 bases, with 13 bases between them. CDR3 nucleotide sequence: TGTGCCAGCAGCTTTCGTTGGAGGGGTCAAGAGACCCAGTACTTC. This translates into CASSFRWRGQETQYF. The entire variable domain, with the rest obtained from reference TRBV5-6 and TRBJ2-5, is as follows: DAGVTQSPTHLIKTRGQQVTLRCSPKSGHDTVSWYQQALGQGPQFIFQYYEEEERQRGNFPDRFSGHQFPNYSSELNVNALLLGDSALYLCASSFRWRGQETQYFGPGTRLLVL.

The gene calls are TRBV18 and TRBJ2-1, with TRBD2 identical over 8 bases. Germline V CDR1 and CDR2: KGHSH, LQKENI. The length of the CDR3 is 17 residues. Losses at the gene ends were 2 bases for V and 0 bases for J; bases not matched to a gene: 6. CDR3 loop: CASSPRRLASSYNEQFF. The CDR3, as DNA: TGTGCCAGCTCACCAAGGAGACTAGCGAGCTCCTACAATGAGCAGTTCTTC. The full variable domain, completed using reference TRBV18 and TRBJ2-1, is NAGVMQNPRHLVRRRGQEARLRCSPMKGHSHVYWYRQLPEEGLKFMVYLQKENIIDESGMPKERFSAEFPKEGPSILRIQQVVRGDSAAYFCASSPRRLASSYNEQFFGPGTRLTVL.

The V call is TRBV6-2 or TRBV6-3, the J call TRBJ1-3, with 12 positions matching TRBD1. Germline CDR1 reads MNHEY; CDR2 reads SVGEGT. This CDR3 is built from 16 residues. V trimming: 5 bases; J trimming: 3 bases; junction bases outside the gene matches: 5. CDR3 in DNA: TGTGCCAGCAGTCCGGGACAGGGGGCGATTGGAAACACCATATATTTT. Its translation: CASSPGQGAIGNTIYF.

This clone occurred once. The chain combines TRBV18 with TRBJ2-1; no definite D call. Germline loops: CDR1 KGHSH, CDR2 LQKENI. This CDR3 comprises 16 residues. The V end was cut by 2 bases, the J end by 0 bases, with 11 bases between. The CDR3 loop reads CASSPDSSSSYNEQFF. Here the CDR3 DNA reads TGTGCCAGCTCACCAGATAGCTCCAGCTCCTACAATGAGCAGTTCTTC.

The chain carries TRBV19 and TRBJ2-1; maybe TRBD2 (6 bases). With 9 bases removed from V and 8 bases from J, the gap between germline ends came to 23 bases. The CDR3 has 15 amino acids. Germline CDR1 and CDR2: LNHDA and SQIVND (reference sequence). The CDR3 reads CASGGGEYTGDEQFF. CDR3 sequence (DNA): TGTGCCAGCGGAGGAGGGGAATACACCGGTGATGAGCAGTTCTTC. The whole variable domain, filled in from reference TRBV19 and TRBJ2-1, reads DGGITQSPKYLFRKEGQNVTLSCEQNLNHDAMYWYRQDPGQGLRLIYYSQIVNDFQKGDIAEGYSVSREKKESFPLTVTSAQKNPTAFYLCASGGGEYTGDEQFFGPGTRLTVL.

The table lists this clone with a count of one. The chain links TRBV6-6 to TRBJ2-7; 7 positions match TRBD1. Germline CDR1 is MNHNY and CDR2 is SVGAGI (reference sequence). V shed 0 bases and J 2 bases; nucleotides not matched to a gene: 4. The CDR3 totals 15 residues. The CDR3 coding sequence is TGTGCCAGCAGTTACTCCGGGACAGATCCCTACGAGCAGTACTTC. Translating gives CASSYSGTDPYEQYF.

This chain joins TRBV7-9 and TRBJ2-5; D remains unclear. The CDR3 is 11 residues long. The ends were cut back, 2 bases at V and 5 bases at J, with 3 bases in the middle. Germline loops: CDR1 SEHNR, CDR2 FQNEAQ (reference sequence). CDR3 amino acids: CASSLSETQYF. Here the CDR3 DNA reads TGTGCCAGCAGCTTAAGCGAGACCCAGTACTTC.

The V gene is TRBV27, the J gene TRBJ1-1; weak D call: TRBD1 (6 bases). With 2 bases removed from V and 8 bases from J, the gap between germline ends came to 12 bases. CDR1 MNHEY and CDR2 SMNVEV come from the germline V gene (reference sequence). This CDR3 region has 13 residues. CDR3 DNA: TGTGCCAGCAGTTTAAAAAGGGGGTTGGAAGCTTTCTTT. Translating gives CASSLKRGLEAFF.

This sequence joins TRBV19 and TRBJ2-4, with a weak D call TRBD1 (6 bases). Deletions cut 3 bases from V and 5 bases from J, with 14 bases between. This CDR3 has 15 residues. From germline, CDR1 is LNHDA and CDR2 SQIVND (reference sequence). CDR3 sequence: CASSITGRGQNIQYF. CDR3 nucleotides: TGTGCCAGTAGTATCACAGGGCGAGGACAAAACATTCAGTACTTC.

The CDR3 sequence: CAISESGHRNYGYTF. The DNA of the CDR3 is TGTGCCATCAGTGAGTCGGGACACCGTAACTATGGCTACACCTTC. The chain links TRBV10-3 to TRBJ1-2, with a weak D call TRBD1 (6 bases). Trimming left V 0 bases short and J 1 base short, with 9 bases between. The V gene's germline CDR1 is ENHRY and CDR2 SYGVKD. CDR3 size: 15 residues.

The chain combines TRBV3-1 (or the pseudogene TRBV3-2) with TRBJ1-1, with TRBD1 as a possible D gene (5 bases). The CDR3 has 11 amino acids. From germline, CDR1 is LGHDT and CDR2 YNNKEL (reference sequence). The V end was cut by 10 bases, the J end by 8 bases, with 14 bases between. For the CDR3, the DNA is TGTGCCACCAAGGACACGACGGAAGCTTTCTTT. As protein: CATKDTTEAFF.

The chain carries TRBV5-1 and TRBJ1-4; 10 bases line up with TRBD1. V trimming: 4 bases; J trimming: 4 bases; junction bases outside the gene matches: 7. The CDR3 spans 16 residues. Germline values: CDR1 SGHRS, CDR2 YFSETQ. The DNA of the CDR3 is TGCGCCAGCAGCGGGGGACAGGGGCGTCTTAATGAAAAACTGTTTTTT. It codes for CASSGGQGRLNEKLFF.

The V gene is TRBV28, the J gene TRBJ1-4, with D unresolved. The germline gives CDR1 MDHEN, CDR2 SYDVKM. V lost 7 bases to trimming and J lost 3 bases, with 9 bases between them. The CDR3 loop spans 13 amino acids. In DNA form, the CDR3 reads TGTGCCAGCACCCGGAGCTCTAATGAAAAACTGTTTTTT. Its translation is CASTRSSNEKLFF.

This clone has just a few counts. The J gene is TRBJ2-7, the V gene TRBV28, with TRBD2 matching over 11 bases. The V segment lost 7 bases and the J segment 7 bases; nucleotides outside the gene matches: 18. The CDR3 runs 17 residues. Germline CDR1 reads MDHEN; CDR2 reads SYDVKM. The CDR3 reads CASTRGTSGRGGKEQYF. Written as DNA, the CDR3 is TGTGCCAGCACCCGGGGAACTAGCGGGAGAGGGGGTAAGGAGCAGTACTTC.

The chain links TRBV7-8 to TRBJ1-5; TRBD1 is a possible D gene (6 bases). Germline CDR1 and CDR2: SGHVS and FQNEAQ. Trimming shortened V by 0 bases and J by 0 bases, and 9 bases separated the two germline ends. The CDR3 has 16 amino acids. CDR3 nucleotide sequence: TGTGCCAGCAGCTTAGCGTGGACAGATAGCAATCAGCCCCAGCATTTT. This codes for CASSLAWTDSNQPQHF.

The rearrangement joins TRBV3-1 (or the pseudogene TRBV3-2) to TRBJ2-7; 8 bases match TRBD2. The junction had 8 bases not matched to a gene; V was cut back by 4 bases and J by 6 bases. The germline gives CDR1 LGHDT, CDR2 YNNKEL (reference sequence). The CDR3 spans 14 residues. The CDR3 region has the DNA TGTGCCAGCAGCCCTGCTAGCGGGCCCGGCGAGCAGTACTTC. Translated, it gives CASSPASGPGEQYF.

CDR3 DNA: TGTGCCAGCAGCGTAGATTACCTGGTGGGGCCCAATTCACCCCTCCACTTT. Translation: CASSVDYLVGPNSPLHF. The gene calls are TRBV9 and TRBJ1-6; D may be TRBD1 (5 bases). The CDR3 has 17 residues. The germline V gene encodes CDR1 SGDLS and CDR2 YYNGEE. The V and J ends lost 0 bases and 7 bases respectively, with 17 bases between them.

This chain links TRBV4-3 with TRBJ1-2; D uncertain. The CDR3 runs 15 residues. CDR1 is LGHNA and CDR2 is YSLEER in the germline V gene. The V end was cut by 2 bases, the J end by 8 bases, with 18 bases between. For the CDR3, the DNA is TGCGCCAGCAGCCAAACGACGGGAGTCCTTATGGGCTACACCTTC. Translated: CASSQTTGVLMGYTF.

This chain links TRBV19 with TRBJ1-2; 7 nucleotides match TRBD1. CDR1 and CDR2 from the germline V gene are LNHDA and SQIVND (reference sequence). The CDR3 runs to 15 residues. V lost 4 bases and J lost 4; bases outside the gene matches: 9. For the CDR3, the DNA is TGTGCCAGTAGTACAAACAGGGGATCAAGCTATGGCTACACCTTC. Amino acids: CASSTNRGSSYGYTF.

This chain links TRBV9 with TRBJ1-4; the D gene is possibly TRBD1 (5 bases). V was clipped by 0 bases and J by 3 bases, with 12 bases between them. Germline V gene sequence: CDR1 SGDLS, CDR2 YYNGEE. This CDR3 comprises 16 residues. CDR3 sequence: CASSVAAGGANEKLFF. CDR3 coding DNA: TGTGCCAGCAGCGTAGCCGCGGGGGGTGCTAATGAAAAACTGTTTTTT.

This chain connects TRBV6-5 to TRBJ1-3, with 8 bases that match TRBD1. The CDR3 runs 16 residues. Unmatched junction bases numbered 10, after V lost 4 bases and J lost 5 bases. Per germline, CDR1 MNHEY and CDR2 SVGAGI. Here the CDR3 DNA reads TGTGCCAGCAGTTCCATCGGGACAGGATCAAGAAACACCATATATTTT. It specifies CASSSIGTGSRNTIYF.

This clone was found once. The rearrangement links TRBV28 to TRBJ2-7; D perhaps matches TRBD2 (6 bases). The V end was cut by 6 bases, the J end by 0 bases, with 9 bases between. Germline CDR1 is MDHEN and CDR2 is SYDVKM. There are 13 residues in the CDR3. In DNA form, the CDR3 reads TGTGCCAGCAGGGTAGCGGCCTCCTACGAGCAGTACTTC. Amino acid sequence: CASRVAASYEQYF.

CDR3 coding DNA: TGTGCCAGCCGGACGGGACAGGGCTCTGGAAACACCATATATTTT. The encoded protein is CASRTGQGSGNTIYF. The chain carries TRBV6-5 and TRBJ1-3, with 9 bases that match TRBD1. The CDR3 is made up of 15 amino acids. V lost 8 bases and J lost 0; bases outside the gene matches: 5. Germline V CDR1 and CDR2: MNHEY, SVGAGI.

The chain uses TRBV7-9 and TRBJ1-2; the match to TRBD1 covers 10 bases. This CDR3 region has 14 residues. Germline loops: CDR1 SEHNR, CDR2 FQNEAQ (reference sequence). Trimming at V came to 5 bases and at J to 8 bases, leaving 8 bases not matched to a gene. For the CDR3, the DNA is TGTGCCAGCAGCCTCGGGGGGACAGGGGACGGCTACACCTTC. It translates to CASSLGGTGDGYTF.

The chain employs TRBV11-2 and TRBJ2-7, with TRBD1 as a possible D gene (5 bases). The CDR3 runs 14 residues. Germline-derived CDR1 and CDR2 are SGHAT and FQNNGV. The V end was cut by 5 bases, the J end by 2 bases, with 13 bases between. The CDR3 reads CASSPQSGTYEQYF. CDR3 bases: TGTGCCAGCAGCCCCCAGTCAGGGACCTACGAGCAGTACTTC.

The chain links TRBV9 to TRBJ1-3; the D gene is possibly TRBD1 (5 bases). The CDR3 is 13 amino acids. From germline, CDR1 is SGDLS and CDR2 YYNGEE. Trimming removed 1 base from V and 8 bases from J, with 10 bases in between. This chain's CDR3 is CASSVNPRDTIYF. The DNA of the CDR3 is TGTGCCAGCAGCGTAAACCCCAGGGACACCATATATTTT.

This clone was counted only a few times. The genes are TRBV12-2 and TRBJ1-2. TRBV12-2 is a recognized pseudogene. The CDR3 contains 16 residues. The CDR3 DNA is TGTGCAAGTCGCTTTAGCTCGACCGACCGGTGGTATGGCTACACCTTC. Translation: CASRFSSTDRWYGYTF.

The gene calls are TRBV30 and TRBJ1-2; tentative D call: TRBD1 (6 bases). V was pared by 1 base and J by 1 base, with 10 bases between. Per the germline V gene, CDR1 is GTSNPN and CDR2 is SVGIG (reference sequence). The CDR3 spans 14 residues. DNA for the CDR3: TGTGCCTGGAGTGCCACAGGGAGTAACTATGGCTACACCTTC. This gives the protein CAWSATGSNYGYTF.